The 25 T cell receptor beta chains given below trace back to one sample, sequenced in a study of blood T cells in healthy people across ages. The second PCR ran about 6 to 12 cycles with a sample-barcoded 5' primer and J-beta primers. From the 5' RACE reads, TCRdb called clonotypes with MiXCR, one entry per CDR3 protein. This sample has 1.5 million to 1.8 million distinct CDR3 sequences, with 35% to 45% found just once. The specimen was blood. The receptors shown here come from a woman aged 18-35 years in good health.

The rearrangement links TRBV4-3 to TRBJ2-3; D possibly corresponds to TRBD2 (6 bases). The ends were cut back, 1 base at V and 2 bases at J, with 19 bases in the middle. In germline, CDR1 is LGHNA, CDR2 YSLEER. The CDR3 extends over 18 amino acids. CDR3: CASSQARRLVGYTDTQYF. The CDR3 DNA reads TGCGCCAGCAGCCAAGCCCGCCGACTAGTCGGGTACACAGATACGCAGTATTTT.

The V and J genes are TRBV3-1 and TRBJ1-1; no definite D call. This CDR3 spans 15 amino acids. Germline-derived CDR1 and CDR2 are LGHDT and YNNKEL (reference sequence). V was cut by 4 bases and J by 4 bases, with 16 bases left in between. The CDR3 spells CASSPGPRPITEAFF. The DNA of the CDR3 is TGTGCCAGCAGCCCCGGCCCACGGCCAATCACTGAAGCTTTCTTT.

This clonotype was counted a few times. This chain uses TRBV2 with TRBJ1-2; 8 bases match TRBD1. Per the germline V gene, CDR1 is SNHLY and CDR2 is FYNNEI. This CDR3 contains 13 residues. Trimming removed 6 bases from V and 7 bases from J; junction bases left unmatched: 7. CDR3: CASRDRATTGYTF. Written as DNA, the CDR3 is TGTGCCAGCAGGGACAGGGCGACAACTGGCTACACCTTC.

The chain recombines TRBV12-3 or TRBV12-4 with TRBJ2-7; 10 positions match TRBD1. The CDR3 runs 15 residues. The V and J ends lost 0 bases and 6 bases, in that order; junction bases with no gene match: 5. CDR3 loop: CASSLAWGQGSEQYF. The CDR3 nucleotides read TGTGCCAGCAGTTTAGCATGGGGACAGGGGAGCGAGCAGTACTTC.

DNA of the CDR3: TGTGCCAGCAGACGGACTAGCGGGATTGATACGCAGTATTTT. Its translation: CASRRTSGIDTQYF. The chain joins TRBV6-2 or TRBV6-3 to TRBJ2-3; 12 bases line up with TRBD2. The CDR3 is made up of 14 amino acids. Germline CDR1 reads MNHEY; CDR2 reads SVGEGT. The junction had 4 bases not matched to a gene; V was cut back by 6 bases and J by 6 bases.

V gene TRBV6-5 combines with J gene TRBJ2-1; 7 bases are a match to TRBD1. The germline V gene has CDR1 MNHEY and CDR2 SVGAGI. The CDR3 runs 14 residues. V lost 0 bases and J lost 8; bases outside the gene matches: 4. The CDR3 protein is CASSYSTGTDEQFF. The DNA for the CDR3 is TGTGCCAGCAGTTACTCGACAGGGACCGATGAGCAGTTCTTC.

The gene calls are TRBV3-1 and TRBJ2-5; a possible D gene is TRBD1 (5 bases). The CDR3 runs to 14 residues. V lost 4 bases and J lost 0, with 9 bases in between. In germline, CDR1 is LGHDT, CDR2 YNNKEL (reference sequence). This CDR3 reads CASSLWTYQETQYF. The CDR3 DNA reads TGTGCCAGCAGCCTCTGGACATACCAAGAGACCCAGTACTTC.

This clonotype is a singleton in its sample. The rearrangement uses TRBV3-1 and TRBJ2-1, with D perhaps matching TRBD1 (6 bases). In germline, CDR1 is LGHDT, CDR2 YNNKEL (reference sequence). The length of the CDR3 is 18 residues. Trimming cost V 3 bases and J 4 bases, with 22 bases left between them. The CDR3, as DNA: TGTGCCAGCAGCCACGAACAGGGTTGGATGAAGCGGTACAATGAGCAGTTCTTC. Translating gives CASSHEQGWMKRYNEQFF.

Only a few counts were recorded for this clonotype. The rearrangement links TRBV12-3 or TRBV12-4 to TRBJ2-7; D is possibly TRBD2 (6 bases). Trimming pared 7 bases from V and 3 bases from J, leaving 13 bases between. The CDR3 consists of 13 residues. The CDR3 DNA sequence: TGTGCCAGCACCCCCGGAGGGGACTACGAGCAGTACTTC. This codes for CASTPGGDYEQYF.

The chain uses TRBV7-6 and TRBJ1-4; D may be TRBD1 (5 bases). Trimming removed 4 bases at V and 12 bases at J, with 18 bases between. Germline assignment: CDR1 SGHVS and CDR2 FNYEAQ. The CDR3 is 14 residues long. This CDR3 reads CASSSGGLSSELFF. CDR3 DNA sequence: TGTGCCAGCAGCTCCGGGGGTCTCTCCTCGGAACTGTTTTTT.

V usage is TRBV29-1 and J usage is TRBJ2-7; D is perhaps TRBD1 (5 bases). CDR3 length: 13 amino acids. Trimming pared 1 base from V and 0 bases from J, leaving 7 bases between. From germline, CDR1 is SQVTM and CDR2 ANQGSEA. The CDR3, as DNA: TGCAGCGTTGAAGGACAGAACTCCTACGAGCAGTACTTC. Protein product: CSVEGQNSYEQYF.

A word on this clonotype: The germline gene is not matched at one end of the junction; a read error may be the cause. V gene TRBV4-3 combines with J gene TRBJ2-2, with TRBD2 matching over 8 bases. The CDR3 length is 16 residues. Germline V lookup: CDR1 LGHNA, CDR2 YSLEER. CDR3 region: CASSYLAGQNAGELFF. The CDR3 nucleotides are TGCGCCAGCAGTTACCTAGCGGGCCAGAACGCCGGGGAGCTGTTTTTT.

The V and J genes are TRBV29-1 and TRBJ1-1, with 9 bases that match TRBD1. The CDR3 sequence is 10 residues long. Germline V lookup: CDR1 SQVTM, CDR2 ANQGSEA. V was pared by 3 bases and J by 13 bases, with 3 bases of the junction left unmatched. In nucleotides, the CDR3 is TGCAGCGTTGAGACAGGGGGAGTTTTCTTT. It is translated as CSVETGGVFF.

The chain employs TRBV9 and TRBJ2-1; 14 bases map to TRBD2. This CDR3 has 15 residues. CDR1 and CDR2 from the germline V gene are SGDLS and YYNGEE. With 6 bases clipped from V and 8 bases from J, the junction kept 7 bases outside the gene matches. CDR3 DNA: TGTGCCAGCAATCAAGGGACTAGCGGGGGCTATGAGCAGTTCTTC. Amino acid sequence: CASNQGTSGGYEQFF.

V usage is TRBV25-1 and J usage is TRBJ2-5, with TRBD1 identical over 7 bases. The CDR3 length is 14 residues. With V trimmed by 5 bases and J by 4 bases, 7 bases remained unmatched. In germline, CDR1 is MGHDK, CDR2 SYGVNS. CDR3 protein: CASSYPGGTETQYF. In DNA, the CDR3 is TGTGCCAGCAGTTACCCAGGGGGTACAGAGACCCAGTACTTC.

The V and J genes are TRBV5-1 and TRBJ1-4; D gene ambiguous. There are 17 residues in the CDR3. V gave up 0 bases and J gave up 4 bases, with 16 bases separating them. The germline V gene has CDR1 SGHRS and CDR2 YFSETQ. The CDR3 loop reads CASSLDRRLGNNEKLFF. The CDR3 region has the DNA TGCGCCAGCAGCTTGGACCGACGACTGGGGAATAATGAAAAACTGTTTTTT.

The rearrangement links TRBV12-3 or TRBV12-4 to TRBJ2-7; D possibly matches TRBD1 or TRBD2 (5 bases each). Trimming left V 7 bases short and J 5 bases short, with 18 bases between. CDR3 size: 14 residues. CDR3 sequence (DNA): TGTGCCAGCAAAGGCGGCAGGTGGGGACACGAGCAGTACTTC. Translating gives CASKGGRWGHEQYF.

This clonotype appeared many times. The chain employs TRBV29-1 and TRBJ2-3, with D perhaps matching TRBD1 or TRBD2 (5 bases each). The V gene's germline CDR1 is SQVTM and CDR2 ANQGSEA. The CDR3 consists of 13 residues. V gave up 3 bases and J gave up 7 bases, with 14 bases separating them. The CDR3 DNA follows: TGCAGCGTTGAGGGGACGATAACATATACGCAGTATTTT. This codes for CSVEGTITYTQYF.

The genes are TRBV7-9 and TRBJ2-4; 8 bases map to TRBD1. CDR1 SEHNR and CDR2 FQNEAQ come from the germline V gene (reference sequence). V lost 5 bases, J lost 3 bases, and 12 bases stayed unmatched. This CDR3 has 17 amino acids. CDR3 nucleotide sequence: TGTGCCAGCAGCCCGTTGACAGGGGAATTTGGCAAAAACATTCAGTACTTC. It is translated as CASSPLTGEFGKNIQYF.

This clonotype was picked up a small number of times. This may arise from a read error, as a much more abundant clone is one base away. V and J are TRBV20-1 and TRBJ2-1, with a weak D call TRBD2 (6 bases). This CDR3 has 16 amino acids. Germline CDR1 reads DFQATT; CDR2 reads SNEGSKA (reference sequence). As DNA, the CDR3 is TGCAGTGCTAGAGGGGGACTTGTAGAGTCCTACAGTGAGCAGTTCTTC. This codes for CSARGGLVESYSEQFF.

V gene TRBV12-3 or TRBV12-4 combines with J gene TRBJ2-1, with a tentative D call TRBD2 (6 bases). The CDR3 loop spans 14 amino acids. Trimming removed 8 bases from V and 0 bases from J, with 11 bases in between. The CDR3 is CASSGDASYNEQFF. DNA of the CDR3: TGTGCCAGCTCGGGGGATGCCTCCTACAATGAGCAGTTCTTC.

The gene calls are TRBV7-2 and TRBJ1-2; 8 positions agree with TRBD1. The CDR3 extends over 14 amino acids. Per the germline V gene, CDR1 is SGHTA and CDR2 is FQGNSA. V lost 4 bases and J lost 6; bases outside the gene matches: 7. In DNA, the CDR3 is TGTGCCAGCAGCTCAAGGACAGGGAGGGATGGCTACACCTTC. Protein product: CASSSRTGRDGYTF.

The chain combines TRBV28 with TRBJ2-3, with 9 nucleotides matching TRBD2. This CDR3 spans 15 amino acids. CDR1 is MDHEN, CDR2 SYDVKM, per germline. With 5 bases clipped from V and 0 bases from J, the junction kept 3 bases outside the gene matches. This chain's CDR3 is CASSKAGGSTDTQYF. The CDR3 DNA sequence: TGTGCCAGCAGTAAAGCGGGAGGAAGCACAGATACGCAGTATTTT. Based on the CDR3 plus reference TRBV28 and TRBJ2-3, the full variable domain is DVKVTQSSRYLVKRTGEKVFLECVQDMDHENMFWYRQDPGLGLRLIYFSYDVKMKEKGDIPEGYSVSREKKERFSLILESASTNQTSMYLCASSKAGGSTDTQYFGPGTRLTVL.

The chain employs TRBV7-9 and TRBJ2-7; D is possibly TRBD2 (7 bases). This CDR3 is built from 15 residues. The germline V gene has CDR1 SEHNR and CDR2 FQNEAQ (reference sequence). V lost 3 bases and J 3 bases, leaving 15 bases between the germline ends. CDR3 nucleotides: TGTGCCAGCAGCTTCTCCGGGGGGCAATTCTACGAGCAGTACTTC. This encodes CASSFSGGQFYEQYF.

Note on this clonotype: The junction departs from germline at one end; a sequencing error may be responsible. The chain uses TRBV4-1 and TRBJ2-3; TRBD2 agrees at 7 bases. This CDR3 comprises 18 residues. The germline V gene has CDR1 MGHRA and CDR2 YSYEKL. CDR3 DNA sequence: TGCGCCAGCGGCCAAGACCCAGGGAGGGAATCAGCGGTAGATACGCAGTATTTT. It specifies CASGQDPGRESAVDTQYF.